This T cell receptor beta chain was profiled in a study of identical twins. TCRdb used MiXCR to reprocess the 5' RACE reads, holding one entry per CDR3 protein. The repertoire has 700,000 to 950,000 distinct CDR3 sequences, roughly an eighth of them found once; the top ten carry roughly 1.6%. This clonotype was picked up a small number of times. Its specificity is unknown. General study findings and limits: Fewer insertions marked abundant cord blood beta clonotypes; young adult naive trended weakly, memory not at all.

V lost 6 bases to trimming and J lost 2 bases; unmatched junction nucleotides: 14. Germline lookup yields CDR1 MDHEN and CDR2 SYDVKM. This CDR3 spans 18 amino acids. These data were also reused for a study on yellow fever vaccine responses in identical twins.

The source material was PBMCs. The TCR originated in a woman aged 18-29 years in good health. The chain uses TRBV28 and TRBJ1-5; 9 bases are shared with TRBD1. CDR3 sequence (DNA): TGTGCCAGCAGACACAGGGGGCGAGAGACTTATGGCAATCAGCCCCAGCATTTT. Protein: CASRHRGRETYGNQPQHF.